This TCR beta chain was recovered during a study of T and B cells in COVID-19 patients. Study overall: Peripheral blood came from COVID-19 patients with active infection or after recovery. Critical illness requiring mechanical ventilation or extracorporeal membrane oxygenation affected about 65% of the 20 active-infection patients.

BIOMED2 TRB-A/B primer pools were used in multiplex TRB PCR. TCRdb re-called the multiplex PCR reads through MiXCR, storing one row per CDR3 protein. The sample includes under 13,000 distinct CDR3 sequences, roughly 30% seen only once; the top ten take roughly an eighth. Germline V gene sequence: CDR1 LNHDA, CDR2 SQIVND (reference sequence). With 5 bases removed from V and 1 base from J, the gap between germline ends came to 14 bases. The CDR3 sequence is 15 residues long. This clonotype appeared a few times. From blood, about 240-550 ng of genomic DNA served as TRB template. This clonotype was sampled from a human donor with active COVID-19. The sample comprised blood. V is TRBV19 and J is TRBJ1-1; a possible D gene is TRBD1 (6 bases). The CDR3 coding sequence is TGTGCCAGTAGTTTCGGTCCGGGACAGAACACTGAAGCTTTCTTT. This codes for CASSFGPGQNTEAFF.